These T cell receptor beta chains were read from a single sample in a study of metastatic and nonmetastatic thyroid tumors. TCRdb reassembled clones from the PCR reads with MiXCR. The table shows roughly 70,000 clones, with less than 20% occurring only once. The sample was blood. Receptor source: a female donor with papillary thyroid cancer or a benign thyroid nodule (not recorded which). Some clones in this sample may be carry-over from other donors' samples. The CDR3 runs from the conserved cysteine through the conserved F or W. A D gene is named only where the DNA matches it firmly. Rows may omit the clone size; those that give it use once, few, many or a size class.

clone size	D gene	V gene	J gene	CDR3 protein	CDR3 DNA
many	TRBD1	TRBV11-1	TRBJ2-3	CASSTGQERTDTQYF	TGTGCCAGCAGCACGGGACAGGAGCGCACAGATACGCAGTATTTT
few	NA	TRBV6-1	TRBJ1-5	CASSLLNSNQPQHF	TGTGCCAGCAGTCTCCTTAATAGCAATCAGCCCCAGCATTTT
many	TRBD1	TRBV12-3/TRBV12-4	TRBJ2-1	CASWTGYSDEQFF	TGTGCCAGCTGGACAGGGTATTCGGATGAGCAGTTCTTC
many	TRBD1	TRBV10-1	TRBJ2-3	CASSAGTGFTDTQYF	TGCGCCAGCAGTGCCGGGACAGGGTTCACAGATACGCAGTATTTT
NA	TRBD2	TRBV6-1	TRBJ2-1	CASSSGLADDNEQFF	TGTGCCAGCAGTAGTGGACTAGCGGATGACAATGAGCAGTTCTTC
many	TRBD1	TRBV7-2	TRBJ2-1	CASSFPFFGQGAGTGEQFF	TGTGCCAGCAGCTTCCCCTTTTTTGGACAGGGGGCAGGTACGGGTGAGCAGTTCTTC
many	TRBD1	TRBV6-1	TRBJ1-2	CASSLTGHFGYTF	TGTGCCAGCAGCTTGACAGGGCACTTTGGCTACACCTTC
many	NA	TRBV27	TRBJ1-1	CASSLGTEAFF	TGTGCCAGCAGCCTCGGCACTGAAGCTTTCTTT
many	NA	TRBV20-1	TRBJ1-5	CSARAYRENQPQHF	TGCAGTGCTAGAGCCTACAGGGAGAATCAGCCCCAGCATTTT
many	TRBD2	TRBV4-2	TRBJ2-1	CASSQEGRAAGVINNEQFF	TGTGCCAGCAGCCAAGAAGGGCGGGCGGCGGGAGTGATTAACAATGAGCAGTTCTTC
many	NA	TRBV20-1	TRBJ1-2	CSARPRRGLSIYTF	TGCAGCGCACGACCCAGGAGGGGGTTGAGCATCTACACCTTC
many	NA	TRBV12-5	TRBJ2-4	CASGLVAENIQYF	TGTGCTAGTGGCTTGGTAGCAGAAAACATTCAGTACTTC
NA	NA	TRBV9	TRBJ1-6	CASSVDGDTRPGSPLHF	TGTGCCAGCAGCGTAGACGGGGACACGAGGCCAGGTTCACCCCTCCACTTT
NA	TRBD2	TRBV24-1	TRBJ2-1	CANSDPTGGFDEQFF	TGTGCCAACAGTGACCCGACCGGGGGGTTCGATGAGCAGTTCTTC
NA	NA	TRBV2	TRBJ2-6	CASARVSPGANVLTF	TGTGCCAGCGCACGGGTTTCCCCTGGGGCCAACGTCCTGACTTTC
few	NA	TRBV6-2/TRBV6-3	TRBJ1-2	CASTIGGNYGYTF	TGTGCCAGCACGATCGGGGGGAACTATGGCTACACCTTC
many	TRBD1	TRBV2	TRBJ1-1	CASSGRDSPFGTEAFF	TGTGCCAGCAGTGGGCGGGACAGCCCTTTCGGCACTGAAGCTTTCTTT
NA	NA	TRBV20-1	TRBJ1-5	CSATIPRGNQPQHF	TGCAGTGCTACGATCCCTCGGGGGAATCAGCCCCAGCATTTT
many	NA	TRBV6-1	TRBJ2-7	CASLASSYEQYF	TGTGCCAGCTTGGCCAGTTCCTACGAGCAGTACTTC
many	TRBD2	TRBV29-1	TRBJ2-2	CSVVYSGAGELFF	TGCAGCGTTGTCTATAGCGGGGCCGGGGAGCTGTTTTTT
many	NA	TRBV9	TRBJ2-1	CASHSGSSYNEQFF	TGTGCCAGCCATAGCGGTAGCTCCTACAATGAGCAGTTCTTC
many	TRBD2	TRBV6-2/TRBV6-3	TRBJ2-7	CASSRLAPLGYEQYF	TGTGCCAGCAGTCGACTAGCTCCCCTCGGGTACGAGCAGTACTTC
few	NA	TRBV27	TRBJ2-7	CASSTGFRDNYEQYF	TGTGCCAGCAGTACGGGGTTCCGGGACAACTACGAGCAGTACTTC
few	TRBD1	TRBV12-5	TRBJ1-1	CASGPGQGVISTEAFF	TGTGCTAGTGGCCCCGGACAGGGGGTAATAAGCACTGAAGCCTTCTTT
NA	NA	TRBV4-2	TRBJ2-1	CASSQTIENSGPYNEQFF	TGTGCCAGCAGCCAGACCATTGAAAATTCAGGGCCCTACAATGAGCAGTTCTTC
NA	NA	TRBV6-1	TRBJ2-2	CASSRAGTSNTGELFF	TGTGCCAGCAGCCGCGCCGGGACGTCGAACACCGGGGAGCTGTTTTTT
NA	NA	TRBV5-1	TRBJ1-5	CASSSEGRSNKPQHF	TGCGCCAGCAGCTCGGAAGGTCGTAGCAATAAGCCCCAGCATTTT
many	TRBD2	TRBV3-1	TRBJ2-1	CASSSSGEQFF	TGTGCCAGCAGCTCTAGCGGTGAGCAGTTCTTC
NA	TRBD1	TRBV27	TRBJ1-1	CASRGTGGTEAFF	TGTGCCAGCAGAGGGACAGGGGGAACTGAAGCTTTCTTT
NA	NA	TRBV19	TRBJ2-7	CASSGPNEQYF	TGTGCCAGTAGTGGGCCAAACGAGCAGTACTTC
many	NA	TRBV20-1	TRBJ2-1	CRRLGFNNEQFF	TGCAGGAGACTAGGCTTCAACAATGAGCAGTTCTTC
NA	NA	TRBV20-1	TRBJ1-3	CSARDLRWSSGNTIYF	TGCAGTGCTAGAGATCTGAGGTGGAGCTCTGGAAACACCATATATTTT
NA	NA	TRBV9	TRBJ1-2	CASSPGGAATYGYTF	TGTGCCAGCAGCCCGGGAGGGGCAGCTACTTATGGCTACACCTTC
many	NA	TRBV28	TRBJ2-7	CASTPAGYEQYF	TGTGCCAGCACACCGGCGGGCTACGAGCAGTACTTC
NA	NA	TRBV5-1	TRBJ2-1	CASSIGYNEQFF	TGCGCCAGCAGCATTGGCTACAATGAGCAGTTCTTC
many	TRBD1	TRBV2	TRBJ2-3	CASRTGPHYTDTQYF	TGTGCCAGCAGGACAGGGCCACACTACACAGATACGCAGTATTTT
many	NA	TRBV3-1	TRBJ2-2	CASSPNTGELFF	TGTGCCAGCAGCCCTAACACCGGGGAGCTGTTTTTT
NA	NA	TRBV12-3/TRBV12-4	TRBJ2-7	CASSLGNRRDTHYEQYF	TGTGCCAGCAGTTTAGGCAATCGCCGGGACACCCACTACGAGCAGTACTTC
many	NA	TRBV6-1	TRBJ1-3	CASSSVSSGNTIYF	TGTGCCAGCAGCTCCGTAAGCTCTGGAAACACCATATATTTT
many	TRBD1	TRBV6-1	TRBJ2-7	CASSPGDRIGNEQYF	TGTGCCAGCAGTCCCGGGGACAGAATCGGAAACGAGCAGTACTTC
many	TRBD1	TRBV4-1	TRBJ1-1	CASSPQAQGAGVDTEAFF	TGCGCCAGCAGCCCCCAAGCCCAGGGGGCGGGGGTGGACACTGAAGCTTTCTTT
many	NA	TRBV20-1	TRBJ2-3	CSAYPGGTDTQYF	TGCAGTGCTTATCCGGGGGGCACAGATACGCAGTATTTT
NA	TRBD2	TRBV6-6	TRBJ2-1	CASSFSGGYNEQFF	TGTGCCAGCAGTTTTAGCGGGGGTTACAATGAGCAGTTCTTC
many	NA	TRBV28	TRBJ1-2	CASSRQAGGYTF	TGTGCCAGCAGTCGGCAGGCGGGGGGCTACACCTTC
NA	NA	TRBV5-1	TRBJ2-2	CASSLAGLGAGELFF	TGCGCCAGCAGCTTGGCCGGGTTGGGCGCCGGGGAGCTGTTTTTT
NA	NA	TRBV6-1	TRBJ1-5	CASGEFHAGSNQPQHF	TGTGCCAGCGGTGAATTTCATGCAGGTTCCAATCAGCCCCAGCATTTT
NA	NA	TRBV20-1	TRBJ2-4	CSARVPAKNIQYF	TGCAGTGCGAGGGTCCCCGCCAAAAACATTCAGTACTTC
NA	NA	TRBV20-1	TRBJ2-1	CSARDRQRTYNEQFF	TGCAGTGCTAGAGATCGACAGCGAACCTACAATGAGCAGTTCTTC
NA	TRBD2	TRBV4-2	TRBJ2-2	CASIQVGGRNTGELFF	TGTGCCAGCATCCAAGTGGGCGGGAGGAACACCGGGGAGCTGTTTTTT
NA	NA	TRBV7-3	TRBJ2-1	CASSLEGFNEQFF	TGTGCCAGCAGCTTAGAGGGGTTCAATGAGCAGTTCTTC
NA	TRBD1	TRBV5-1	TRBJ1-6	CASRSDRESPLHF	TGCGCCAGCAGGTCGGACAGGGAGTCACCCCTCCACTTT
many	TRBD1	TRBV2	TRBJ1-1	CASTDRENTEAFF	TGTGCCAGCACAGACAGGGAGAACACTGAAGCTTTCTTT
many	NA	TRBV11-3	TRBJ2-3	CASSSNTDTQYF	TGTGCCAGCAGCTCTAACACAGATACGCAGTATTTT
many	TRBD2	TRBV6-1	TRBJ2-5	CASSVGLAEQETQYF	TGTGCCAGCAGCGTGGGACTAGCGGAGCAAGAGACCCAGTACTTC
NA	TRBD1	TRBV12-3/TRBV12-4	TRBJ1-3	CASTRQGATRNIGNTIYF	TGTGCCAGCACCAGACAGGGGGCGACTCGAAATATTGGAAACACCATATATTTT
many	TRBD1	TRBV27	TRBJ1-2	CASAPQGAGRGYTF	TGTGCCAGCGCCCCACAGGGGGCGGGTCGTGGCTACACCTTC
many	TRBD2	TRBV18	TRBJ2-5	CASSPVLAGRKTQYF	TGTGCCAGCTCACCCGTACTAGCGGGAAGAAAGACCCAGTACTTC